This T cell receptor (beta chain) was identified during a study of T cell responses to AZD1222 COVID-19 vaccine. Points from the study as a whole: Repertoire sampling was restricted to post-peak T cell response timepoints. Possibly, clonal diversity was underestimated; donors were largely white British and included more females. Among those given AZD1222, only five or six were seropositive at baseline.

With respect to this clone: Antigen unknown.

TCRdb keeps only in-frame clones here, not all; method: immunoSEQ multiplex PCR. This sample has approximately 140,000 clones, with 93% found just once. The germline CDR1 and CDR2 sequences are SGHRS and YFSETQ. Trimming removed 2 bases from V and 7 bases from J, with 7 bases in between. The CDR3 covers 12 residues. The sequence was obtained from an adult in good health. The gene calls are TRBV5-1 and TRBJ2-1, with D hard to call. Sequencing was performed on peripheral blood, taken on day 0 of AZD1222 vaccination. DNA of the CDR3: TGCGCCAGCAGCTTTTCGGTGAATGAGCAGTTCTTC. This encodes CASSFSVNEQFF. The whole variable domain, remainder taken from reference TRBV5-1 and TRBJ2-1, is KAGVTQTPRYLIKTRGQQVTLSCSPISGHRSVSWYQQTPGQGLQFLFEYFSETQRNKGNFPGRFSGRQFSNSRSEMNVSTLELGDSALYLCASSFSVNEQFFGPGTRLTVL.